This TCR beta chain was observed in a study of response to subunit inactivated influenza vaccine (dated by TCRdb to 2016 to 2019). About the study as a whole: To follow how T cells responded to a trivalent subunit inactivated influenza vaccine, the researchers relied on deep quantitative profiling of the T cell receptor repertoire. Here is what the overall study found, with its caveats: It was suggested by the authors that each seasonal influenza vaccination may recruit only a limited number of new T cells.

The CDR3 runs 18 amino acids, cysteine and phenylalanine included. Only the CDR3 DNA is retained, 54 bases long and in frame from the first base. The germline ends are 20 bases apart after V is trimmed by 0 bases and J by 2 bases. Sequences SGDLS (CDR1) and YYNGEE (CDR2) are obtained from the germline V gene. The library was obtained by RT-PCR. The data were produced on an Illumina HiSeq 2500. The public reads were run again by TCRdb, first through fastp at Q25 and then through MiXCR, and only productive beta chains were kept. Under each unique CDR3 protein, matching rows form one entry showing the most common genes and DNA. This sample is represented by hundreds of thousands of distinct CDR3 sequences; about 15% of them were singletons. Of the sample, 11% falls within the top ten clones. This clonotype was seen more than once but under ten times. Its antigen is not yet known. The sample holds no much larger clone one base away, and base qualities are not on file.

The clonotype originates from a man aged 50 to 59 who received an inactivated influenza vaccine. Donor details come from another sample of the same person, matched by shared clones. Here the sequenced sample was PBMCs from blood, taken roughly 12 days after vaccination. The chain links TRBV9 with TRBJ2-5; the D segment is perhaps TRBD1 or TRBD2, each sharing 5 matched bases. The DNA reads as follows: TGTGCCAGCAGCGTAGGGCTCCCGAGGGGTGGTATTCAAGAGACCCAGTACTTC. It translates to CASSVGLPRGGIQETQYF.